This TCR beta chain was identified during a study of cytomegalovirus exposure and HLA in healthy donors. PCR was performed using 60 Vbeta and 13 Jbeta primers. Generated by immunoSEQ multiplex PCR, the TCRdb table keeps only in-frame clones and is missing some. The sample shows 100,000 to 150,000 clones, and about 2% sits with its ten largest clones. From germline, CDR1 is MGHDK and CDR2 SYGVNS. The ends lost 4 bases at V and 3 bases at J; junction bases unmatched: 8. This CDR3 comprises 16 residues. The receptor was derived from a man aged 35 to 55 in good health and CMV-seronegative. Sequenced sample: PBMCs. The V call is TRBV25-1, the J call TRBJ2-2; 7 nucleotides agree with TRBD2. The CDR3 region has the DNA TGTGCCAGCAGTGGTCGGTGGGAGGGAGACACCGGGGAGCTGTTTTTT. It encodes CASSGRWEGDTGELFF.